This TCR beta chain was sequenced during a study of response to subunit inactivated influenza vaccine. In this sample, this clonotype turned up a few times. The germline CDR1 and CDR2 sequences are SQVTM and ANQGSEA. Trimming removed 5 bases from V and 10 bases from J, with 9 bases in between. This CDR3 has 10 residues. From the RT-PCR reads, TCRdb called clonotypes with MiXCR, one entry per CDR3 protein. The repertoire consists of some 300,000 distinct CDR3 sequences, with roughly 22% occurring once and the leading ten covering about 9.4%. The sequences come from PBMCs from blood, collected less than 22 months after vaccination. The sequence derives from a man aged 45-69 years who received an inactivated influenza vaccine. The V gene is TRBV29-1, the J gene TRBJ2-1, with D unclear. The CDR3 DNA reads TGCAGCGTTCGCGTAGGGGAGCAGTTCTTC. It yields the protein CSVRVGEQFF.